This T cell receptor beta chain derives from a study of patients and donors after allogeneic stem cell transplantation. This CDR3 is 15 amino acids long. Trimming removed 0 bases from V and 5 bases from J, with 13 bases in between. The germline V gene encodes CDR1 MGHRA and CDR2 YSYEKL. TCRdb redid the calling of the RT-PCR reads with MiXCR, one entry per CDR3 protein. Of fewer than 500,000 distinct CDR3 sequences detected, under 20% appear once; the ten largest clones hold roughly 7.2%. Specimen: blood, either unsorted or a sorted T cell fraction (not recorded which). The chain joins TRBV4-1 to TRBJ2-5; a possible D gene is TRBD1 (5 bases). This clonotype originated in a human donor who was either an allogeneic HSCT recipient or a stem cell or donor lymphocyte infusion donor (not recorded which). It is not recorded whose cells these are; they may come from a transplant donor. The DNA for the CDR3 is TGCGCCAGCAGCCAAGATATCAGGGATTGGGAGACCCAGTACTTC. This translates into CASSQDIRDWETQYF.